The clone carrying this T cell receptor beta chain is a singleton in its sample. Seattle patients were enrolled during active infection and followed longitudinally. Assay: immunoSEQ multiplex PCR; the TCRdb copy retains only in-frame clones and omits some. Among some 200,000 clones listed, approximately 83% were seen once. This sample stems from a study of blood T cell repertoires in COVID-19. Trimming cost V 1 base and J 0 bases; bases outside gene matches: 5. The CDR3 is 16 residues long. Germline CDR1 reads SGHTA; CDR2 reads FQGTGA. The sequencing sample was made of peripheral blood. This chain links TRBV7-3 with TRBJ2-5; TRBD2 matches 7 bases. The receptor was isolated from a woman between 25 and 40 years old with COVID-19, enrolled during active disease. The CDR3 loop reads CASSLNPRGYQETQYF. CDR3 coding DNA: TGTGCCAGCAGCTTAAATCCGCGGGGGTACCAAGAGACCCAGTACTTC.